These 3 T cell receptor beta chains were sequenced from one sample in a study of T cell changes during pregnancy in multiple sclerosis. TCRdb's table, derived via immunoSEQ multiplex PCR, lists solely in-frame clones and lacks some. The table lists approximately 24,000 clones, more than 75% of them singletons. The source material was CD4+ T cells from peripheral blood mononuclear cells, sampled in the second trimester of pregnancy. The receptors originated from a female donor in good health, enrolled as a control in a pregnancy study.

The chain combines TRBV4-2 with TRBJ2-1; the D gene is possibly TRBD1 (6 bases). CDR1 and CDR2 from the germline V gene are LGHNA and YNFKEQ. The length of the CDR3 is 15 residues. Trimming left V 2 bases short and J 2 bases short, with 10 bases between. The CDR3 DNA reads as TGTGCCAGCAGCCAACTCCAGGGGCCCTACAATGAGCAGTTCTTC. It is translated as CASSQLQGPYNEQFF.

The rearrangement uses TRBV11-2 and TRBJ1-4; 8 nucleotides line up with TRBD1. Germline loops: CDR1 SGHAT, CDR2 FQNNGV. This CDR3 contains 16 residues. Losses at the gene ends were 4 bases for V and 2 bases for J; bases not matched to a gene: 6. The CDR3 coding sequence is TGTGCCAGCAGCTCTCTCCAGGGGGCGACTAATGAAAAACTGTTTTTT. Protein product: CASSSLQGATNEKLFF.

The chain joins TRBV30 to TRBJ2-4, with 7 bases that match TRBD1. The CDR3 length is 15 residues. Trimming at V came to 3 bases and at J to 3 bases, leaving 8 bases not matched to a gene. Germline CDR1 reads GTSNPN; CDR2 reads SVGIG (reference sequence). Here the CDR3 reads CAWRHRGKGKNIQYF. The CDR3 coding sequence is TGTGCCTGGAGACACAGGGGAAAGGGCAAAAACATTCAGTACTTC.